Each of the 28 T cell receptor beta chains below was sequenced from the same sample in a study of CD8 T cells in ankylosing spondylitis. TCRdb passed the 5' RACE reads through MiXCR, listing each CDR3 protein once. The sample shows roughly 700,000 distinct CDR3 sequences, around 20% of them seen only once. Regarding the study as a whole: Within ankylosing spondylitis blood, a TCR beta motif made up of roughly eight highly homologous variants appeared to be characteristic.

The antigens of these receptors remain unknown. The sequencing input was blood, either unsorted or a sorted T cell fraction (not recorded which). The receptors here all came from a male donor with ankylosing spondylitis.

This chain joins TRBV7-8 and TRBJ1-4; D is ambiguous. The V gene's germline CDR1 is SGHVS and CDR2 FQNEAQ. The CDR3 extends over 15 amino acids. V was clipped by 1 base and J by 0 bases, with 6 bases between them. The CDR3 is CASSLGHPTNEKLFF. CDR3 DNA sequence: TGTGCCAGCAGCTTAGGCCACCCAACTAATGAAAAACTGTTTTTT.

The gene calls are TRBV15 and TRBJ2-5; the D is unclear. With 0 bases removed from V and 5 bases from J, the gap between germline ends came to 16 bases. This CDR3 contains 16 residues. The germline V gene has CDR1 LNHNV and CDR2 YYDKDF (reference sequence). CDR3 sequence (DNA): TGTGCCACCAGCAGAGAGGGGAACGAACCCTGGGAGACCCAGTACTTC. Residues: CATSREGNEPWETQYF.

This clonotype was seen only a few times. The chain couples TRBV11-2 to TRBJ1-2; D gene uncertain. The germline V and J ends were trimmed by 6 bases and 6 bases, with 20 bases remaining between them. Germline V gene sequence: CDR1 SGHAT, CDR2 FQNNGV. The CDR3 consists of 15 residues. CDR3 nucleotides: TGTGCCAGCAGTCCCGGAGGGAAGTCCCTCGATGGCTACACCTTC. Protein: CASSPGGKSLDGYTF.

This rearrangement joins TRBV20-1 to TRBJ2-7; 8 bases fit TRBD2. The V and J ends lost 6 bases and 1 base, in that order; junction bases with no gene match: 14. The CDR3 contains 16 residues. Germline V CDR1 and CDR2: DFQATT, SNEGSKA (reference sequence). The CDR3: CSAEGRLARNSYEQYF. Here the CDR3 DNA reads TGCAGTGCCGAGGGCCGACTAGCGCGAAATTCCTACGAGCAGTACTTC.

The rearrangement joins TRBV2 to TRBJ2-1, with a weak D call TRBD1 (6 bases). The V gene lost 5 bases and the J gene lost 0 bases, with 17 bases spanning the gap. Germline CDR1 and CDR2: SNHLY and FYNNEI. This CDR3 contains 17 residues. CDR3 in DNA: TGTGCCAGCAGTTTTATACAGGGCGGAAGCTCCTACAATGAGCAGTTCTTC. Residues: CASSFIQGGSSYNEQFF.

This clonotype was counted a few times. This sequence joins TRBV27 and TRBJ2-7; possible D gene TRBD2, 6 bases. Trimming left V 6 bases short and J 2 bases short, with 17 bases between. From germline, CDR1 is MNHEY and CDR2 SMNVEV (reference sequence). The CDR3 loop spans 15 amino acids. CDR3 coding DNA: TGTGCCAGCAGCCCCCGACAGAGGAGGGCCTACGAGCAGTACTTC. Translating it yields CASSPRQRRAYEQYF.

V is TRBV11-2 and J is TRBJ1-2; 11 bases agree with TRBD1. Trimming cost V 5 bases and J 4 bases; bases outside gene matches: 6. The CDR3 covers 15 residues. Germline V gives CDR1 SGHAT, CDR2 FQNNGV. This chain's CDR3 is CASSQGTGGSYGYTF. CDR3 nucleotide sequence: TGTGCCAGCAGCCAAGGGACAGGGGGGAGCTATGGCTACACCTTC.

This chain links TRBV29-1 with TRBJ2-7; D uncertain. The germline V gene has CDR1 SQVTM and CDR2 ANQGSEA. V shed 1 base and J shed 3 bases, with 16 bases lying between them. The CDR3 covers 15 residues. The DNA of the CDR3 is TGCAGCGTTGAAGTGGAGCGCCAGCTTCACTACGAGCAGTACTTC. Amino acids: CSVEVERQLHYEQYF.

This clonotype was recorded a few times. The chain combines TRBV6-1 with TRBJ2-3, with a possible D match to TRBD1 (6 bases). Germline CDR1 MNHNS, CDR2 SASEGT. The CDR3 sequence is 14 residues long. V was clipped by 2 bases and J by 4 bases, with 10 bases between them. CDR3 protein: CASSESPGADTQYF. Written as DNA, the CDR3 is TGTGCCAGCAGTGAAAGTCCAGGGGCAGATACGCAGTATTTT.

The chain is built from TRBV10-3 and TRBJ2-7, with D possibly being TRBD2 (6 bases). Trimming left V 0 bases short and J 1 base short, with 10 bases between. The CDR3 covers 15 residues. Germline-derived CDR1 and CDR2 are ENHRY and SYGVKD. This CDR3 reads CAISESTSLSYEQYF. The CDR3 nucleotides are TGTGCCATCAGTGAGTCAACTAGCCTTTCCTACGAGCAGTACTTC.

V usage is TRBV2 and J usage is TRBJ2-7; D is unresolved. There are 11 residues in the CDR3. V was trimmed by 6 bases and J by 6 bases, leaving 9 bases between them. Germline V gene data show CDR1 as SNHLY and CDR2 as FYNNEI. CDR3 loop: CASRGLGEQYF. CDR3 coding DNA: TGTGCCAGCAGGGGGTTGGGCGAGCAGTACTTC.

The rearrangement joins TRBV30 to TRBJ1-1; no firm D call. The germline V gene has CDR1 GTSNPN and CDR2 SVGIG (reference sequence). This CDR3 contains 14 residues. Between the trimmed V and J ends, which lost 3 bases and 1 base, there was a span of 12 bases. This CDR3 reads CAWRLLTWNTEAFF. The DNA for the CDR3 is TGTGCCTGGAGACTGTTAACTTGGAACACTGAAGCTTTCTTT.

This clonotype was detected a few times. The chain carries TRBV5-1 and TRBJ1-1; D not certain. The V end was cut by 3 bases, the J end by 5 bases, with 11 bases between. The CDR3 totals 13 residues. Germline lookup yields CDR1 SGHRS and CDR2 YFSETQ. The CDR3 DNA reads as TGCGCCAGCAGCTGGCGGGAAAGGACTGAAGCTTTCTTT. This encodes CASSWRERTEAFF.

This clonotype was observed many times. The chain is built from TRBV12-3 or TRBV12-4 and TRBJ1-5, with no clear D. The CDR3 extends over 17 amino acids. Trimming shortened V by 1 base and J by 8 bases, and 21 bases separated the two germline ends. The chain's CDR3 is CASSLVYSRIPEEPQHF. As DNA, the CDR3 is TGTGCCAGCAGTTTAGTTTACAGCAGAATCCCCGAGGAGCCCCAGCATTTT.

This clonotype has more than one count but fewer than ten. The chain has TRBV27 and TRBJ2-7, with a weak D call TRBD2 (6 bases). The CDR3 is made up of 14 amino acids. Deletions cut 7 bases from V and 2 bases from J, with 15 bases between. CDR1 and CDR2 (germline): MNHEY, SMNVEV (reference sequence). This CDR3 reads CASIAGTGTYEQYF. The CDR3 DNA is TGTGCCAGCATTGCCGGGACTGGAACCTACGAGCAGTACTTC.

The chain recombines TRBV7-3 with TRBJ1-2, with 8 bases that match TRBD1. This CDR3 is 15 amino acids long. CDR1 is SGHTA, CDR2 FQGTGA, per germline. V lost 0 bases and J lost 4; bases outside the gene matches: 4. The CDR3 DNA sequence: TGTGCCAGCAGCTTAACGACAGGGGACATCTATGGCTACACCTTC. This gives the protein CASSLTTGDIYGYTF.

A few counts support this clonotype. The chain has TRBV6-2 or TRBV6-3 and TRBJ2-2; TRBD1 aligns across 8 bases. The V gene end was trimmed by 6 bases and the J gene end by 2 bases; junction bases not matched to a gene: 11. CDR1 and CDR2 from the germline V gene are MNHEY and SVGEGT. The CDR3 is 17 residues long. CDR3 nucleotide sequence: TGTGCCAGCAGACCAGGGGGCATGGGGCCCAACACCGGGGAGCTGTTTTTT. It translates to CASRPGGMGPNTGELFF.

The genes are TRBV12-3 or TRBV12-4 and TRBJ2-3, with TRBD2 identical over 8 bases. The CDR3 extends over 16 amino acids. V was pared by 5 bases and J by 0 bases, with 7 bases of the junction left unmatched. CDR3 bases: TGTGCCAGCAGTAGTAGCGGGGTACATAGCACAGATACGCAGTATTTT. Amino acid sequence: CASSSSGVHSTDTQYF.

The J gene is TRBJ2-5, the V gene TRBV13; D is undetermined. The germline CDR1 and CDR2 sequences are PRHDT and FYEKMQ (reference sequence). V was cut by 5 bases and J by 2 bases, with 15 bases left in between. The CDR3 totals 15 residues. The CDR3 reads CASSPTPRVQETQYF. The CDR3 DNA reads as TGTGCCAGCAGCCCAACCCCTCGTGTGCAAGAGACCCAGTACTTC.

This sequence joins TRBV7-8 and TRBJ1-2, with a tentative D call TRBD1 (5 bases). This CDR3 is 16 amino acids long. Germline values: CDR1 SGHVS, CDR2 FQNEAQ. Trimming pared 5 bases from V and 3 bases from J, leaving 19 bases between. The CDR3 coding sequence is TGTGCCAGCAGCCTGGGTGGGGCGGGGGGATACTATGGCTACACCTTC. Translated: CASSLGGAGGYYGYTF.

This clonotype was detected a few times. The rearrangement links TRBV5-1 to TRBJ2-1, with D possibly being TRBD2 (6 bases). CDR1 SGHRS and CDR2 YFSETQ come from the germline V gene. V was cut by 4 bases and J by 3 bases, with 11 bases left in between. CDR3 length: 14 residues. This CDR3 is CASSGGTYYNEQFF. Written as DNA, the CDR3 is TGCGCCAGCAGCGGAGGGACTTACTACAATGAGCAGTTCTTC.

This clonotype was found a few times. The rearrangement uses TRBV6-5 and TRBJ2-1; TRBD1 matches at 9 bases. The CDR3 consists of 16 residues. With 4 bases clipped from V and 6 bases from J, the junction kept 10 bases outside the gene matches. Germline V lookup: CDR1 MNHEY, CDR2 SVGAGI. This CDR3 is CASSSQRTGACNEQFF. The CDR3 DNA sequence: TGTGCCAGCAGTTCACAGAGGACAGGGGCGTGCAATGAGCAGTTCTTC.

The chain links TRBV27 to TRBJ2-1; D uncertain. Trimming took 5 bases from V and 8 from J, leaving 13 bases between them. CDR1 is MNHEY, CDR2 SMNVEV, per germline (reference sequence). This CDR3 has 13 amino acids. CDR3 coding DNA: TGTGCCAGCAGTCGAAGGAGCTGGGATGAGCAGTTCTTC. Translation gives CASSRRSWDEQFF.

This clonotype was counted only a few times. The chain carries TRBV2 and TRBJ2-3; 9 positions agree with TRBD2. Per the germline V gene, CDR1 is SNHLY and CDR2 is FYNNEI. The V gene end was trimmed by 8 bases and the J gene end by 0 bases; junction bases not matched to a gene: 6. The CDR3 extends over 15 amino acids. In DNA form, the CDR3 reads TGTGCCAGCGGCAGCGGGGGGACTAGCACAGATACGCAGTATTTT. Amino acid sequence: CASGSGGTSTDTQYF. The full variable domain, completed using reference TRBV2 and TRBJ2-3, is EPEVTQTPSHQVTQMGQEVILRCVPISNHLYFYWYRQILGQKVEFLVSFYNNEISEKSEIFDDQFSVERPDGSNFTLKIRSTKLEDSAMYFCASGSGGTSTDTQYFGPGTRLTVL.

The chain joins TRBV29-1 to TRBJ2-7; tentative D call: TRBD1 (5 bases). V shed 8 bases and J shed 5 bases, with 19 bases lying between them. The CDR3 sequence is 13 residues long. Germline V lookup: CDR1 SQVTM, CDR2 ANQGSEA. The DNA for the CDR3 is TGCAGCATCACGGACACCACATTGGACGAGCAGTACTTC. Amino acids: CSITDTTLDEQYF.

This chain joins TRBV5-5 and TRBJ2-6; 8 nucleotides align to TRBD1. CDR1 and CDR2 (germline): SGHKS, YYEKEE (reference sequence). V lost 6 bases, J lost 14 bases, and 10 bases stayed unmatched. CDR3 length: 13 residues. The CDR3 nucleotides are TGTGCCAGCAATAGCCGGACAGGGTCGATCCTGACTTTC. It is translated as CASNSRTGSILTF.

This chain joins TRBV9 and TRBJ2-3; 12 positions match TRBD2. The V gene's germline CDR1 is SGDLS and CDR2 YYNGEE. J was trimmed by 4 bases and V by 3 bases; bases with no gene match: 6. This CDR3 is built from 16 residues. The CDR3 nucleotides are TGTGCCAGCAGCGCCAGACTAGCGGGAGCCCCAGATACGCAGTATTTT. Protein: CASSARLAGAPDTQYF.

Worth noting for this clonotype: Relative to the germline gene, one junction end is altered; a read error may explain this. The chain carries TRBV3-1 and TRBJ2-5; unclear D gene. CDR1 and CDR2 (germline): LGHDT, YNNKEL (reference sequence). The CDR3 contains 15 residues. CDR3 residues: CASSQGIATQGTQYF. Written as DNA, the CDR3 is TGTGCCAGCAGCCAAGGCATAGCCACCCAAGGGACCCAGTACTTC.